This TCR beta chain was sequenced for a study of a mutant IDH1 vaccine in newly diagnosed glioma. Whole-study context: Treated patients were roughly 62% male, approximately 38% female, mean age approximately 40 years.

Indicated time point: week 47, end of study. Doses of 300 ug of mutant IDH1 20-mer peptide were given with topical imiquimod. Eight vaccinations were given in weeks 1, 3, 5, 7, 11, 15, 19 and 23. Newly diagnosed WHO grade 3 or 4 IDH1-mutant, ATRX-lost astrocytomas were identified in the donors. Germline CDR1 is SGHRS and CDR2 is YFSETQ. V gave up 0 bases and J gave up 0 bases; unmatched junction bases: 8. This CDR3 region has 20 residues. Notes on this clone: Its specificity is unknown.

The method was immunoSEQ multiplex PCR; TCRdb's version includes in-frame clones alone and lacks a portion of them. The sample includes tens of thousands of clones, 70% to 90% seen only once; the top ten take roughly 5.6%. The chain recombines TRBV5-1 with TRBJ2-3; 15 nucleotides agree with TRBD2. Sequencing was performed on PBMCs, taken from a glioma patient whose treatment included an IDH1 peptide vaccine. This clonotype was sampled from a man aged 35 to 55 with glioma. CDR3 protein: CASSLAGLAGGKRSTDTQYF. As DNA, the CDR3 is TGCGCCAGCAGCTTGGCCGGACTAGCGGGGGGGAAGCGTAGCACAGATACGCAGTATTTT.